Listed here are 5 T cell receptor beta chains from one sample, sequenced in a study of OX40 agonist ivuxolimab in advanced cancers. TCRdb keeps only in-frame clones here, not all; method: immunoSEQ multiplex PCR. The profile covers roughly 53,000 clones, with 80% to 90% appearing a single time and approximately 52% taken by the ten largest. The sample consisted of CD4+ or CD8+ T cells sorted from blood, taken in a trial of the OX40 agonist ivuxolimab. The receptor set was obtained from an adult with an advanced solid tumor such as melanoma, head and neck, liver or kidney cancer.

The V and J genes are TRBV27 and TRBJ2-2, with 12 bases that match TRBD1. From germline, CDR1 is MNHEY and CDR2 SMNVEV (reference sequence). This CDR3 region has 18 residues. V was pared by 2 bases and J by 3 bases, with 7 bases of the junction left unmatched. The DNA for the CDR3 is TGTGCCAGCAGTTTACTCGCCAGGGACAGGGGGCACACCGGGGAGCTGTTTTTT. Its translation is CASSLLARDRGHTGELFF.

CDR3 in amino acids: CASSGLGDRAVATNEKLFF. As DNA, the CDR3 is TGTGCCAGCAGCGGACTCGGGGACAGGGCGGTGGCAACTAATGAAAAACTGTTTTTT. The rearrangement links TRBV6-4 to TRBJ1-4, with 9 bases matching TRBD1. V lost 6 bases to trimming and J lost 0 bases; unmatched junction nucleotides: 14. Germline V gives CDR1 MRHNA, CDR2 SNTAGT. The CDR3 is 19 residues long.

A single count supports this clone. The chain's CDR3 is CASSGPGPVSYNEQFF. Written as DNA, the CDR3 is TGTGCCAGCAGTGGGCCGGGGCCCGTCTCCTACAATGAGCAGTTCTTC. The rearrangement uses TRBV25-1 and TRBJ2-1; TRBD1 or TRBD2 may be the D gene (5 bases each). V dropped 4 bases and J dropped 0 bases, with 13 bases sitting between them. The CDR3 is made up of 16 amino acids. The germline V gene encodes CDR1 MGHDK and CDR2 SYGVNS.

CDR3 in DNA: TGTGCCAGCAGCTTAGACGCGAGGGTCACCGGGGAGCTGTTTTTT. This translates into CASSLDARVTGELFF. This sequence joins TRBV7-6 and TRBJ2-2; perhaps TRBD2 as D (5 bases). Germline V gives CDR1 SGHVS, CDR2 FNYEAQ. This CDR3 spans 15 amino acids. Trimming stripped 1 base from V and 4 bases from J, with 10 bases between. The full variable domain, with the rest looked up from reference TRBV7-6 and TRBJ2-2, is GAGVSQSPRYKVTKRGQDVALRCDPISGHVSLYWYRQALGQGPEFLTYFNYEAQQDKSGLPNDRFSAERPEGSISTLTIQRTEQRDSAMYRCASSLDARVTGELFFGEGSRLTVL.

The sample holds one count of this clone. DNA for the CDR3: TGCAGCGTTGAACTAAGTCCGGCTGGCTACGAGCAGTACTTC. Residues: CSVELSPAGYEQYF. The V gene is TRBV29-1, the J gene TRBJ2-5; D gene uncertain. The end of the DNA fits TRBJ2-7 better, so the J call may be wrong. This CDR3 is built from 14 residues. Germline-derived CDR1 and CDR2 are SQVTM and ANQGSEA.